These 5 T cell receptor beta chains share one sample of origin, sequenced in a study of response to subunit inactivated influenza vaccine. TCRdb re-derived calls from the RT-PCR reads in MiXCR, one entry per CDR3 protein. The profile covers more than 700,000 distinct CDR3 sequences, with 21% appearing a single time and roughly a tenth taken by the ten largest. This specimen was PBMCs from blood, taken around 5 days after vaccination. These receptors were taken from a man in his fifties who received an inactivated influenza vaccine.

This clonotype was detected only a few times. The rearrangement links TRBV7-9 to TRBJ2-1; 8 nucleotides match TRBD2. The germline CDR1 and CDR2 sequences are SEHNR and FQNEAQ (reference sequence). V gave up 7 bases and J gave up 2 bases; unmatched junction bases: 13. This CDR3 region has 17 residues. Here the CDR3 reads CASKTYLGRETYNEQFF. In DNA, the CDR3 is TGTGCCAGCAAGACCTACCTCGGGAGGGAAACCTACAATGAGCAGTTCTTC.

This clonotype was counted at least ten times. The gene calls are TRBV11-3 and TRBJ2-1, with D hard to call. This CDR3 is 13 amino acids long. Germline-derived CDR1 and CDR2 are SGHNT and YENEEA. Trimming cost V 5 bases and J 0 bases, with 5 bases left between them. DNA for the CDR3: TGTGCCAGCAGCCCCCGCTCCTACAATGAGCAGTTCTTC. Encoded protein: CASSPRSYNEQFF.

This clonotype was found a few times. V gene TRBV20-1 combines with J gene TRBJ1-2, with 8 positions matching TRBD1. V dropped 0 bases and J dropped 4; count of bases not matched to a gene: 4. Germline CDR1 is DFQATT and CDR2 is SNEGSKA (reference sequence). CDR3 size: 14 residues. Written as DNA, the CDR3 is TGCAGTGCTAGAGATCGACAGGGGCTCTATGGCTACACCTTC. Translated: CSARDRQGLYGYTF.

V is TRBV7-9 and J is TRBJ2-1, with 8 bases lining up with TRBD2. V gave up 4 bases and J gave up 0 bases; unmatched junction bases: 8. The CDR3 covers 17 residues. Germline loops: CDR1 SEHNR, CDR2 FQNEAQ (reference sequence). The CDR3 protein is CASSSAKRGSSYNEQFF. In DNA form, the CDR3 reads TGTGCCAGCAGCTCCGCCAAGCGGGGGAGCTCCTACAATGAGCAGTTCTTC.

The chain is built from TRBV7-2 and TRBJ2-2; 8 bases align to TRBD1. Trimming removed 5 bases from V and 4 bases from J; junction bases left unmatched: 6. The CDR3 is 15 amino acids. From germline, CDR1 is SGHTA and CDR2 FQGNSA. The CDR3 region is CASSRQGRVTGELFF. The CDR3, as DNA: TGTGCCAGCAGCCGACAGGGGCGCGTCACCGGGGAGCTGTTTTTT.